This TCR beta chain was sequenced in a study of long-term antiretroviral therapy in people with HIV. This was the immunoSEQ v3.0 assay at survey level. Sequenced by immunoSEQ multiplex PCR; TCRdb stores in-frame clones only, minus some. Here the sample spans some 28,000 clones, around 84% being singletons. V shed 1 base and J shed 1 base, with 5 bases lying between them. Germline lookup yields CDR1 SGHNT and CDR2 YYREEE (reference sequence). The CDR3 extends over 13 amino acids. Sequenced material: unsorted PBMCs, taken 0.8 years after starting antiretroviral therapy. The chain combines TRBV5-4 with TRBJ1-1; the D is unclear. This clonotype was obtained from a woman aged 30 to 39 with HIV. CDR3: CASSLPQNTEAFF. The CDR3, as DNA: TGTGCCAGCAGCTTGCCCCAGAACACTGAAGCTTTCTTT.